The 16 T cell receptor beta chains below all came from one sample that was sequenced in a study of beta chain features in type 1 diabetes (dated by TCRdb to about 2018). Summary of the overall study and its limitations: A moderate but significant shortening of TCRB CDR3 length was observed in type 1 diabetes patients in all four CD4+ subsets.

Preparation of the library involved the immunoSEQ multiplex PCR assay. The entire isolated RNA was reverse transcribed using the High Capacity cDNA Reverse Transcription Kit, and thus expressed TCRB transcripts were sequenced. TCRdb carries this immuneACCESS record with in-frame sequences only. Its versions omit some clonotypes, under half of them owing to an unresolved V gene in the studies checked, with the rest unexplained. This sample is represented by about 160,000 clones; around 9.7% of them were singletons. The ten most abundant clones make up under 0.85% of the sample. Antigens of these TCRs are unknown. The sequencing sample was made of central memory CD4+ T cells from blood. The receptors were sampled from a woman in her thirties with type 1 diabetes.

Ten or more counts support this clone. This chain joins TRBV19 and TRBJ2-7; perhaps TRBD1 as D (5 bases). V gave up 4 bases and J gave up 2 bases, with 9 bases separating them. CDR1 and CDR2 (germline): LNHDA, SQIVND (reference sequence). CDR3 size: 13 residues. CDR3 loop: CASSTTAAYEQYF. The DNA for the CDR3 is TGTGCCAGTAGTACGACAGCTGCCTACGAGCAGTACTTC. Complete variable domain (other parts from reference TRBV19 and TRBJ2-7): DGGITQSPKYLFRKEGQNVTLSCEQNLNHDAMYWYRQDPGQGLRLIYYSQIVNDFQKGDIAEGYSVSREKKESFPLTVTSAQKNPTAFYLCASSTTAAYEQYFGPGTRLTVT.

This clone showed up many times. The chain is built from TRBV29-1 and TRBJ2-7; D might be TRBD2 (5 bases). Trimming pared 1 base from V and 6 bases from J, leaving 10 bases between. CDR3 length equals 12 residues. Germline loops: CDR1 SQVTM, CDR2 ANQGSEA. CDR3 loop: CSVEAGSGEQYF. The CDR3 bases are TGCAGCGTTGAAGCCGGAAGCGGCGAGCAGTACTTC.

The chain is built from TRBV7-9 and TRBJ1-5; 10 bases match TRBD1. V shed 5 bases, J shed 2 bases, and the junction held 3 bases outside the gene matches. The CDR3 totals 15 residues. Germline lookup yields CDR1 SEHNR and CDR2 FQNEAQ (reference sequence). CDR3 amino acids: CASSQTGGGNQPQHF. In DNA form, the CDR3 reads TGTGCCAGCAGCCAGACAGGGGGCGGCAATCAGCCCCAGCATTTT.

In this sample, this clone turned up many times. CDR3 residues: CASSAGTGGGYTF. CDR3 sequence (DNA): TGTGCCAGCTCAGCCGGGACAGGGGGCGGCTACACCTTC. V and J are TRBV18 and TRBJ1-2; TRBD1 agrees at 12 bases. V lost 5 bases and J lost 8; bases outside the gene matches: 3. The CDR3 totals 13 residues. From germline, CDR1 is KGHSH and CDR2 LQKENI.

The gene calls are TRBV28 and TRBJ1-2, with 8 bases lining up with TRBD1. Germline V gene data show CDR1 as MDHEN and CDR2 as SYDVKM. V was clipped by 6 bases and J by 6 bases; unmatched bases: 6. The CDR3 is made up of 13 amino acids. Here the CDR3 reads CASSPPGQDGYTF. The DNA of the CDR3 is TGTGCCAGCAGCCCACCGGGACAGGATGGCTACACCTTC.

The CDR3 nucleotides are TGTGCCAGTAGTATATCCGGTGGTGGGGGCGCGGTAGATGGCTACACCTTC. It translates to CASSISGGGGAVDGYTF. The rearrangement uses TRBV19 and TRBJ1-2; D might be TRBD1 (6 bases). V dropped 2 bases and J dropped 6 bases, with 22 bases sitting between them. This CDR3 has 17 amino acids. The germline V gene has CDR1 LNHDA and CDR2 SQIVND (reference sequence).

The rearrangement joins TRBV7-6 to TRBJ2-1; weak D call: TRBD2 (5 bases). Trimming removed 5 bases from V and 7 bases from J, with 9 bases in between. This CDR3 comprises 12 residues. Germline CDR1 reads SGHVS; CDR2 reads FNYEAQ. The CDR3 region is CASSMWRNEQFF. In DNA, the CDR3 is TGTGCCAGCAGCATGTGGAGGAATGAGCAGTTCTTC.

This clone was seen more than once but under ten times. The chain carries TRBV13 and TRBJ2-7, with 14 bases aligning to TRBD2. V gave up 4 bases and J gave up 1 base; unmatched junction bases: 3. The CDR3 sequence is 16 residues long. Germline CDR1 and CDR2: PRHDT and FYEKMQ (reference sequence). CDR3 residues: CASSSRLAGGSYEQYF. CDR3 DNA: TGTGCCAGCAGCTCTAGACTAGCGGGAGGGTCCTACGAGCAGTACTTC. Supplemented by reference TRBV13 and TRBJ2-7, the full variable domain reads AAGVIQSPRHLIKEKRETATLKCYPIPRHDTVYWYQQGPGQDPQFLISFYEKMQSDKGSIPDRFSAQQFSDYHSELNMSSLELGDSALYFCASSSRLAGGSYEQYFGPGTRLTVT.

Here the CDR3 DNA reads TGCGCCAGCAGCTTACAGGGAGGAAACACCATATATTTT. Translating it yields CASSLQGGNTIYF. V gene TRBV5-1 combines with J gene TRBJ1-3, with D perhaps TRBD1 (6 bases). V gave up 2 bases and J gave up 4 bases, with 7 bases separating them. Germline CDR1 SGHRS, CDR2 YFSETQ. The CDR3 consists of 13 residues.

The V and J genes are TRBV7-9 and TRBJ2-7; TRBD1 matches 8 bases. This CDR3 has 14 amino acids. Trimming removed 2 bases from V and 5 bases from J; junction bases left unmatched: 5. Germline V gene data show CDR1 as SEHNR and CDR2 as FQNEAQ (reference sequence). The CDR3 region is CASSLFQGANEQYF. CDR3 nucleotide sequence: TGTGCCAGCAGCTTATTCCAGGGGGCCAACGAGCAGTACTTC.

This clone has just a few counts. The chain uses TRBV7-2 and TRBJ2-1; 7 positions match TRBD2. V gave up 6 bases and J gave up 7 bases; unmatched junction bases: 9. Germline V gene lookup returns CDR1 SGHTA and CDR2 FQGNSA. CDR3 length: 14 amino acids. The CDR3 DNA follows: TGTGCCAGCAGGTTACTAGCGTCCAGGAATGAGCAGTTCTTC. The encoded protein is CASRLLASRNEQFF.

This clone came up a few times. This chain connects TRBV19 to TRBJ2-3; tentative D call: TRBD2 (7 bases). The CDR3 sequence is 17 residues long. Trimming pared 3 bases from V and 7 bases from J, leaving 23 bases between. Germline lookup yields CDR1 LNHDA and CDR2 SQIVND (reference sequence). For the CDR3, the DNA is TGTGCCAGTAGTATCATCCCAGCGGGGCACACAGGGAATACGCAGTATTTT. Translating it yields CASSIIPAGHTGNTQYF.

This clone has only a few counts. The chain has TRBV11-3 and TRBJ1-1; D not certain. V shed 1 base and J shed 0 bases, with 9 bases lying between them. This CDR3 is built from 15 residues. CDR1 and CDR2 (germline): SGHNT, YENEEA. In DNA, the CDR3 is TGTGCCAGCAGCTTAGGTGGAGGGATGAACACTGAAGCTTTCTTT. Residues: CASSLGGGMNTEAFF. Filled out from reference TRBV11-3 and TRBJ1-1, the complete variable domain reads EAGVVQSPRYKIIEKKQPVAFWCNPISGHNTLYWYLQNLGQGPELLIRYENEEAVDDSQLPKDRFSAERLKGVDSTLKIQPAELGDSAVYLCASSLGGGMNTEAFFGQGTRLTVV.

DNA of the CDR3: TGCGCCAGCACTTCTAGCGGGAGTTTTGAGACCCAGTACTTC. Protein product: CASTSSGSFETQYF. The genes are TRBV5-1 and TRBJ2-5; TRBD2 agrees at 10 bases. The germline CDR1 and CDR2 sequences are SGHRS and YFSETQ. The CDR3 length is 14 residues. With 6 bases clipped from V and 5 bases from J, the junction kept 7 bases outside the gene matches. The whole variable domain, remainder taken from reference TRBV5-1 and TRBJ2-5, is KAGVTQTPRYLIKTRGQQVTLSCSPISGHRSVSWYQQTPGQGLQFLFEYFSETQRNKGNFPGRFSGRQFSNSRSEMNVSTLELGDSALYLCASTSSGSFETQYFGPGTRLLVL.

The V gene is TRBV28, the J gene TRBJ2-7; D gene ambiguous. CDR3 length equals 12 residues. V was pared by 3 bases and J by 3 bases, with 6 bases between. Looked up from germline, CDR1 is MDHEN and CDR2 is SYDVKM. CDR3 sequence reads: CASSLTVYEQYF. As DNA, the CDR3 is TGTGCCAGCAGTTTGACTGTCTACGAGCAGTACTTC.

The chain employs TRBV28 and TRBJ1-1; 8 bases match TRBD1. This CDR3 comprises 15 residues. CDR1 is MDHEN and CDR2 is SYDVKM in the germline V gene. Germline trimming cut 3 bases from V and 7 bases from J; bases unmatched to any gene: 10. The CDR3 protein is CASSFQTGASYEAFF. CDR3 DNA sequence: TGTGCCAGCAGTTTCCAGACAGGGGCCTCATATGAAGCTTTCTTT.